This T cell receptor (beta chain) was sequenced in a study of cytomegalovirus exposure and HLA in healthy donors. The ends were cut back, 2 bases at V and 0 bases at J, with 6 bases in the middle. Germline CDR1 is SGDLS and CDR2 is YYNGEE. The CDR3 contains 14 residues. Primers for the PCR totalled 60 Vbeta and 13 Jbeta. Clones were sequenced by immunoSEQ multiplex PCR, and TCRdb holds only the in-frame ones, with some missing. The table includes 150,000 to 200,000 clones, around 73% detected once. This chain links TRBV9 with TRBJ1-5; D gene ambiguous. The source of this sequence is a woman younger than 30 in good health and CMV-seropositive. Sequencing used PBMCs. Here the CDR3 reads CASSVGISNQPQHF. The CDR3 DNA is TGTGCCAGCAGCGTCGGGATTAGCAATCAGCCCCAGCATTTT.